The present entry profiles one T cell receptor beta chain with its context. Its matching antigen is unknown. This CDR3 has 13 residues. V dropped 10 bases and J dropped 5; count of bases not matched to a gene: 8. Germline V CDR1 and CDR2: SGHNT, YYREEE (reference sequence). Surgery cases with the highest brain T cell transcript signatures were chosen for sequencing. Before surgery, patients took at least one anti-epileptic drug. This entry belongs to a study of brain T cells in children with intractable seizures. Study outcomes and limitations: Pre-surgery blood may have been undersampled, hiding some clones. Patients' HCMV serostatus was unknown; virus specificity rests on CDR3 similarity alone.

Using immunoSEQ multiplex PCR, the repertoire was profiled, and TCRdb retains in-frame clones only, with some absent. Of around 80,000 clones listed, under 95% are singletons. This chain joins TRBV5-4 and TRBJ2-1, with 8 bases aligning to TRBD1. The source is a girl aged 2-10 years with Rasmussen encephalitis and intractable seizures. Source: peripheral blood, taken at surgery. The CDR3 reads CAHKDRAHNEQFF. Written as DNA, the CDR3 is TGTGCCCATAAGGACAGGGCCCACAATGAGCAGTTCTTC.